This paragraph covers one TCR beta chain sequence. This record comes from a study of shared clonotypes between healthy human individuals. The V end lost 4 bases, the J end lost 2 bases, and 7 bases lay between the germline ends. Germline CDR1 and CDR2: SGHRS and YFSETQ. CDR3 length: 12 residues. Evenly divided among several immunoSEQ plates was the genomic DNA of each subset. Assay used: immunoSEQ multiplex PCR; TCRdb lists only in-frame clones, some missing. The table shows approximately 2,000,000 clones, with about 90% occurring only once. The rearrangement joins TRBV5-1 to TRBJ2-7; D not certain. The receptor was isolated from a man aged 18-30 years in good health. Some clones in this sample may be carry-over from other donors' samples. Sequencing input: naive CD4+ T cells from PBMCs. Subset of the sample: CD45RA+ positively selected. As DNA, the CDR3 is TGCGCCAGCAGCGAGGCAGCCTACGAGCAGTACTTC. Its translation is CASSEAAYEQYF.